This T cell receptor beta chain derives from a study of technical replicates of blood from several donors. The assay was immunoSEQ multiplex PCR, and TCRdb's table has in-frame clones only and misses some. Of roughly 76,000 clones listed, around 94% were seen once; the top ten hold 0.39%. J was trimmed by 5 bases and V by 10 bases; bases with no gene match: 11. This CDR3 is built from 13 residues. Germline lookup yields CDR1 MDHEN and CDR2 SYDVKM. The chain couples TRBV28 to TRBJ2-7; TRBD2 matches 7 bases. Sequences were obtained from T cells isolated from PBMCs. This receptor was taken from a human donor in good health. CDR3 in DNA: TGTGCCACAGGACCCGGGACTATCCACGAGCAGTACTTC. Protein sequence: CATGPGTIHEQYF. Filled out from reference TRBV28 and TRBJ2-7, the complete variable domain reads DVKVTQSSRYLVKRTGEKVFLECVQDMDHENMFWYRQDPGLGLRLIYFSYDVKMKEKGDIPEGYSVSREKKERFSLILESASTNQTSMYLCATGPGTIHEQYFGPGTRLTVT.